The 15 T cell receptor beta chains below come from one sample, sequenced in a study of blood T cell repertoires in COVID-19. Assay: immunoSEQ multiplex PCR; the TCRdb copy retains only in-frame clones and omits some. The top ten hold around 4.4% of the sample, which has 350,000 or so clones, 80% to 90% seen once. Sample: PBMCs or T cells enriched from blood (not recorded which). These receptors were obtained from a woman aged 40 to 49 with acute COVID-19.

J is TRBJ1-1 and V is TRBV3-1 (or the pseudogene TRBV3-2); the D gene is possibly TRBD1 (5 bases). Germline V gives CDR1 LGHDT, CDR2 YNNKEL (reference sequence). CDR3 size: 17 residues. Trimming took off 3 bases at V and 0 bases at J, with 17 bases between the two ends. The DNA for the CDR3 is TGTGCCAGCAGCCATCCCAGGGAGGTGTACATGAACACTGAAGCTTTCTTT. Translated, it gives CASSHPREVYMNTEAFF.

There are a few counts of this clone. The gene calls are TRBV10-3 and TRBJ1-1, with TRBD1 matching 9 bases. Germline V gene data show CDR1 as ENHRY and CDR2 as SYGVKD. This CDR3 is built from 15 residues. The ends lost 6 bases at V and 4 bases at J; junction bases unmatched: 9. CDR3 nucleotides: TGTGCCATCAGCTTACAGGGGGCTGGGAGCACTGAAGCTTTCTTT. Its protein product is CAISLQGAGSTEAFF.

V usage is TRBV2 and J usage is TRBJ2-5; 8 bases fit TRBD1. CDR3 length equals 15 residues. Germline V gives CDR1 SNHLY, CDR2 FYNNEI. J was trimmed by 5 bases and V by 7 bases; bases with no gene match: 12. CDR3 sequence: CASTRQGKVAETQYF. CDR3 bases: TGTGCCAGCACTAGACAGGGGAAAGTCGCGGAGACCCAGTACTTC.

The rearrangement links TRBV7-9 to TRBJ2-5; 9 bases agree with TRBD1. V dropped 3 bases and J dropped 12; count of bases not matched to a gene: 8. The V gene's germline CDR1 is SEHNR and CDR2 FQNEAQ (reference sequence). This CDR3 has 13 amino acids. DNA of the CDR3: TGTGCCAGCAGCTTGCCTGACAGGGGGTCGGAGTACTTC. This sequence encodes CASSLPDRGSEYF.

This clone showed up just once. The chain employs TRBV19 and TRBJ1-4; TRBD1 matches 9 bases. V shed 6 bases, J shed 5 bases, and the junction held 16 bases outside the gene matches. Germline CDR1 reads LNHDA; CDR2 reads SQIVND (reference sequence). The CDR3 covers 18 residues. The CDR3 reads CASSHPGQGRGTNEKLFF. CDR3 nucleotide sequence: TGTGCCAGTAGCCATCCGGGACAGGGAAGGGGCACCAATGAAAAACTGTTTTTT.

This clone has just one count. The V call is TRBV7-2, the J call TRBJ2-3; 11 nucleotides align to TRBD2. Trimming at V came to 2 bases and at J to 2 bases, leaving 3 bases not matched to a gene. The germline V gene has CDR1 SGHTA and CDR2 FQGNSA. This CDR3 is built from 16 residues. CDR3 nucleotides: TGTGCCAGCAGCTTAAGACTAGCGGGAAACACAGATACGCAGTATTTT. The encoded protein is CASSLRLAGNTDTQYF.

The rearrangement joins TRBV19 to TRBJ2-1, with D unclear. The V gene's germline CDR1 is LNHDA and CDR2 SQIVND (reference sequence). V was trimmed by 3 bases and J by 7 bases, leaving 7 bases between them. CDR3 length: 12 residues. The chain's CDR3 is CASSIPANEQFF. DNA of the CDR3: TGTGCCAGTAGTATCCCAGCGAATGAGCAGTTCTTC. Combining the CDR3 with reference TRBV19 and TRBJ2-1 gives the whole variable domain DGGITQSPKYLFRKEGQNVTLSCEQNLNHDAMYWYRQDPGQGLRLIYYSQIVNDFQKGDIAEGYSVSREKKESFPLTVTSAQKNPTAFYLCASSIPANEQFFGPGTRLTVL.

The genes are TRBV25-1 and TRBJ2-7; TRBD2 might be the D (6 bases). V shed 6 bases and J shed 0 bases, with 12 bases lying between them. Germline V CDR1 and CDR2: MGHDK, SYGVNS. The CDR3 covers 14 residues. The CDR3 region is CASSSTGSSYEQYF. The CDR3 bases are TGTGCCAGCAGCTCAACCGGGAGCTCCTACGAGCAGTACTTC.

As concerns this clone: Other DNA sequences in the sample encode the same CDR3. This sequence joins TRBV18 and TRBJ2-5; the D gene is possibly TRBD2 (5 bases). The germline gives CDR1 KGHSH, CDR2 LQKENI. Trimming stripped 2 bases from V and 3 bases from J, with 7 bases between. The CDR3 sequence is 13 residues long. CDR3 loop: CASSPGLKETQYF. CDR3 DNA: TGTGCCAGCTCACCAGGACTCAAAGAGACCCAGTACTTC.

J is TRBJ2-5 and V is TRBV23-1; D is unclear. TRBV23-1 is given ORF status, its function remaining uncertain. V lost 3 bases, J lost 0 bases, and 11 bases lay in between. This CDR3 comprises 15 residues. CDR3 region: CASSHSRRYQETQYF. The CDR3 coding sequence is TGCGCCAGCAGTCATAGCCGGAGATACCAAGAGACCCAGTACTTC.

J is TRBJ2-3 and V is TRBV14; the D is unclear. Germline CDR1 is SGHDN and CDR2 is FVKESK. The CDR3 sequence is 15 residues long. The V end was cut by 1 base, the J end by 0 bases, with 8 bases between. The CDR3 region is CASSQGSLSTDTQYF. The CDR3 coding sequence is TGTGCCAGCAGCCAAGGGAGTTTGAGCACAGATACGCAGTATTTT.

The chain links TRBV12-3 or TRBV12-4 to TRBJ1-2; D uncertain. The germline V and J ends were trimmed by 4 bases and 1 base, with 7 bases remaining between them. The CDR3 runs to 13 residues. CDR3: CASSSGNNYGYTF. The CDR3 nucleotides are TGTGCCAGCAGTTCCGGGAATAACTATGGCTACACCTTC.

This chain links TRBV28 with TRBJ1-5; 8 nucleotides match TRBD1. CDR1 is MDHEN, CDR2 SYDVKM, per germline. The CDR3 runs 14 residues. The V and J ends lost 3 bases and 7 bases, in that order; junction bases with no gene match: 5. CDR3 loop: CASSFGQGRQPQHF. The CDR3 nucleotides read TGTGCCAGCAGTTTTGGACAGGGCAGACAGCCCCAGCATTTT.

The CDR3 nucleotides are TGTGCCAGCAGTCGGAGGGTGGGGGGGGAATACGAGCAGTACTTC. Translating it yields CASSRRVGGEYEQYF. This rearrangement joins TRBV6-5 to TRBJ2-7; 7 bases fit TRBD2. This CDR3 is built from 15 residues. Per germline, CDR1 MNHEY and CDR2 SVGAGI. V was clipped by 5 bases and J by 4 bases; unmatched bases: 11.

V gene TRBV2 combines with J gene TRBJ1-1, with 9 nucleotides matching TRBD1. The V gene end was trimmed by 5 bases and the J gene end by 4 bases; junction bases not matched to a gene: 11. The CDR3 loop spans 16 amino acids. The V gene's germline CDR1 is SNHLY and CDR2 FYNNEI. The CDR3 nucleotides read TGTGCCAGCAGTTCGGGGAACAGGGGGCCCGGCACTGAAGCTTTCTTT. It yields the protein CASSSGNRGPGTEAFF. The whole variable domain, filled in from reference TRBV2 and TRBJ1-1, reads EPEVTQTPSHQVTQMGQEVILRCVPISNHLYFYWYRQILGQKVEFLVSFYNNEISEKSEIFDDQFSVERPDGSNFTLKIRSTKLEDSAMYFCASSSGNRGPGTEAFFGQGTRLTVV.